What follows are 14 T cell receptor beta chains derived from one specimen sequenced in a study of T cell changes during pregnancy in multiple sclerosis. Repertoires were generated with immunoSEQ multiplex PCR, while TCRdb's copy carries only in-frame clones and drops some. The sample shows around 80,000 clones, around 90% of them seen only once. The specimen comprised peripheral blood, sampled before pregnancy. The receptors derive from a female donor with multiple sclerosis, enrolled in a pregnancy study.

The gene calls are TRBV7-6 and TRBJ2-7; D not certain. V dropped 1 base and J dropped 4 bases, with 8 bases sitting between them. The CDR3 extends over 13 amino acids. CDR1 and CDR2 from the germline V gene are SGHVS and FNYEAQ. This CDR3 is CASSLGFTYEQYF. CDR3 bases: TGTGCCAGCAGCTTAGGATTCACTTACGAGCAGTACTTC.

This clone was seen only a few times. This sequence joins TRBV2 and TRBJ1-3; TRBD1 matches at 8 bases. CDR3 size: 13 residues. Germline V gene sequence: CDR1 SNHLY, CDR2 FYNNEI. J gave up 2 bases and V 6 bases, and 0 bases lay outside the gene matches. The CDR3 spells CASRTGAGNTIYF. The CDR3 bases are TGTGCCAGCAGGACAGGGGCTGGAAACACCATATATTTT.

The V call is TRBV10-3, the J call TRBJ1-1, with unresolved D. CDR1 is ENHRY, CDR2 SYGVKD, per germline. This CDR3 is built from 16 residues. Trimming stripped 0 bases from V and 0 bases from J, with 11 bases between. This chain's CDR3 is CAISESAVSVNTEAFF. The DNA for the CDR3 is TGTGCCATCAGTGAGTCCGCAGTCAGCGTGAACACTGAAGCTTTCTTT.

CDR3 coding DNA: TGTGCCAGCAGCCAAGAGCGGACAGGGGGCAGGAATTCACCCCTCCACTTT. Amino acids: CASSQERTGGRNSPLHF. J is TRBJ1-6 and V is TRBV4-2; 11 nucleotides match TRBD1. V lost 0 bases and J lost 7; bases outside the gene matches: 5. CDR1 is LGHNA, CDR2 YNFKEQ, per germline. CDR3 length: 17 amino acids.

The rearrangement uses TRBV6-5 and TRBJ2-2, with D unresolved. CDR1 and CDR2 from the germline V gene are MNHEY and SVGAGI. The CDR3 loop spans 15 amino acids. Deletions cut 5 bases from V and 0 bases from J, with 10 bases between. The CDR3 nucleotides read TGTGCCAGCAGTCCTAGATTTGCGAACACCGGGGAGCTGTTTTTT. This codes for CASSPRFANTGELFF.

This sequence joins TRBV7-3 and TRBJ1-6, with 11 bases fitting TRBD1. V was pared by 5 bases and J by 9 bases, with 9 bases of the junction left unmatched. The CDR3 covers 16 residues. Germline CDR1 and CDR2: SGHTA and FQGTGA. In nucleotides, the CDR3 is TGTGCCAGCAGCCTCACCCCGGGGACAGGGGGTTCACCCCTCCACTTT. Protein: CASSLTPGTGGSPLHF.

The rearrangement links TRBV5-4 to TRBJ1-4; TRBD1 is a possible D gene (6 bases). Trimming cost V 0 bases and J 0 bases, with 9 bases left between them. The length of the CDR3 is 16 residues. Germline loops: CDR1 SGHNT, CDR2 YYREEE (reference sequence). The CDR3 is CASSLDRASTNEKLFF. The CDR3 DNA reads TGTGCCAGCAGCTTGGACAGGGCCTCAACTAATGAAAAACTGTTTTTT.

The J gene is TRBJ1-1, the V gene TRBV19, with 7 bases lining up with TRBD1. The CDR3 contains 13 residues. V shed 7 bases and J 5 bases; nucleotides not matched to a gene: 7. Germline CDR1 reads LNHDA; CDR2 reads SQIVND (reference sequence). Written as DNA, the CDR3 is TGTGCCAGTACCCGACAGGGCGTGACTGAAGCTTTCTTT. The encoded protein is CASTRQGVTEAFF.

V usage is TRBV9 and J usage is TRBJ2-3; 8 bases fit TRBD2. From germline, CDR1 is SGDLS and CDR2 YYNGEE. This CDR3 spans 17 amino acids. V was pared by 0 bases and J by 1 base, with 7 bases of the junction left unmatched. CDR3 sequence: CASSVVVGGAGTDTQYF. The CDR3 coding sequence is TGTGCCAGCAGCGTAGTCGTCGGGGGGGCGGGCACAGATACGCAGTATTTT.

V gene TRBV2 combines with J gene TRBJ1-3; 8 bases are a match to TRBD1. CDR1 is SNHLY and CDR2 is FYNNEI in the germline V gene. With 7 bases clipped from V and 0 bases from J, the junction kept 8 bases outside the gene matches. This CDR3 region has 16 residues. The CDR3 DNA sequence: TGTGCCAGCATCCCGGACAGGGTGCTCTCTGGAAACACCATATATTTT. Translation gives CASIPDRVLSGNTIYF.

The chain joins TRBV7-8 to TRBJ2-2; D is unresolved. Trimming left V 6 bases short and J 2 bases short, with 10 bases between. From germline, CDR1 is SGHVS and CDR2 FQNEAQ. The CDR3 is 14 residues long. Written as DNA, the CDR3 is TGTGCCAGCAGGCCTGTAGATAACACCGGGGAGCTGTTTTTT. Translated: CASRPVDNTGELFF.

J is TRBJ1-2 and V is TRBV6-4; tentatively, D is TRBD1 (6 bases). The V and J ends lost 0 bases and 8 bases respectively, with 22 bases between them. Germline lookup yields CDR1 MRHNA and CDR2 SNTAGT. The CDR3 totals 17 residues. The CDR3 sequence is CASSDSIPAAGVGGYTF. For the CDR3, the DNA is TGTGCCAGCAGTGACTCGATACCGGCAGCAGGGGTTGGAGGCTACACCTTC.

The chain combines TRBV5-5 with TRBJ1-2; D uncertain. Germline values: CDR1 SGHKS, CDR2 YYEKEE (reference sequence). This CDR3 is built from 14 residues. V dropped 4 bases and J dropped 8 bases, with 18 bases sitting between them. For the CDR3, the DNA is TGTGCCAGCAGCCGGGGATCGTACCCCGAGGGCTACACCTTC. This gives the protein CASSRGSYPEGYTF.

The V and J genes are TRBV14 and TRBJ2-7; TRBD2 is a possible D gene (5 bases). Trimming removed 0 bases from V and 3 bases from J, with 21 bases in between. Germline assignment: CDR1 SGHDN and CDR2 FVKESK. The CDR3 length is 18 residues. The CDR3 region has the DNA TGTGCCAGCAGCCAAGAAGACCGGGCGGGCCTATACCTCTACGAGCAGTACTTC. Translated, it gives CASSQEDRAGLYLYEQYF.